The clone carrying this T cell receptor (beta chain) has at least ten counts. Its antigen is not known. The germline gene is not matched at one end of the junction; a read error may be the cause. Sequencing ends 3 residues short of the CDR3 end; the germline J gene provides the rest. The data are from a study of T cell clonality in common variable immunodeficiency. Study observations and caveats: Reportedly, TCR beta sequences from common variable immunodeficiency showed fewer deletions and N-nucleotide insertions. Compared with controls, CVID subjects had fewer shared TCRbeta clones.

Sequencing input was equivalent genomic DNA from CVID and controls. Generated by immunoSEQ multiplex PCR, the TCRdb table keeps only in-frame clones and is missing some. This sample comprises tens of thousands of clones, none seen once only. Patients and controls were mostly of Caucasian heritage. The CDR3 is made up of 14 amino acids. CDR1 LGHNA and CDR2 YNFKEQ come from the germline V gene. This clonotype originated in a person between 18 and 70 years old in good health. This chain links TRBV4-2 with TRBJ2-2; tentatively, D is TRBD2 (5 bases). Sequenced: peripheral blood mononuclear cells. CDR3 sequence: CASSQWQAGGELFF. The part of the CDR3 DNA that was read is TGCGCCAGCAGCCAATGGCAGGCGGGCGGGGAG.